The text below deals with one TCR beta chain. Antigen specificity is unknown. Each of the donors was a healthy bone marrow donor. The V and J ends lost 4 bases and 11 bases respectively, with 17 bases between them. CDR3 length: 12 amino acids. Germline values: CDR1 GTSNPN, CDR2 SVGIG (reference sequence). Both 60 Vbeta primers and 13 Jbeta primers went into the PCR. TCRdb keeps only in-frame clones here, not all; method: immunoSEQ multiplex PCR. Of approximately 220,000 clones in the sample, 76% were seen once. The entry originates in a study of cytomegalovirus exposure and HLA in healthy donors. Findings of the study overall: Prior analysis indicated that the majority of TCR beta V segments exhibited productivity approximately 87% or approximately 30% of the time.

This TCR was recovered from a man aged 18 to 29 in good health and CMV-seronegative. The V and J genes are TRBV30 and TRBJ1-2; no clear D gene. The specimen was PBMCs. For the CDR3, the DNA is TGTGCCTGGACCATTTCCCTTGGGAGTTACACCTTC. It specifies CAWTISLGSYTF.